This T cell receptor beta chain was captured by sequencing in a study of Ad26.COV2.S vaccination and SARS-CoV-2 variants (dated by TCRdb to about 2021). About the study as a whole: The specificity and breadth of SARS-CoV-2-reactive T cell receptors after Ad26.COV2.S vaccination were assessed by TCRbeta repertoire sequencing. A total of about 30 samples were included in the TCR-sequenced set, comprising roughly 20 Ad26.COV2.S vaccine recipients, 5 placebo recipients and 8 SARS-CoV-2 convalescent individuals. The investigation overall reported the following: Substantial breadth of spike-specific CD8+ and CD4+ T cell responses was reported after vaccination. Ad26.COV2.S recipients had higher spike-specific TCR breadth than placebo recipients (P = 0.0014). According to the authors, total T cell responses may have been underestimated by the TCR breadth and depth analyses. Comparable non-spike TCR breadth was observed between vaccine and placebo recipients, consistent with only spike being contained in the vaccine.

The immunoSEQ Assay was the method used to sequence TCRbeta CDR3 regions. After extraction, genomic DNA underwent amplification by bias-controlled multiplex PCR, followed by high-throughput sequencing. The study's processing was this. To quantify the absolute abundance of every unique TCRbeta CDR3 region, sequences were collapsed and filtered. T cell fraction was estimated by normalization of TCRbeta template counts to usable DNA, with usable DNA being measured through amplification of reference genes present in all nucleated cells. Repertoire TCRs were annotated as SARS-CoV-2-specific when V gene, CDR3 amino acid sequence and J gene were exactly matched to a known reactive TCR set. The reference SARS-CoV-2 TCR set was derived from MIRA and filtered for enrichment in COVID-19-positive ImmuneCODE repertoires, a step that removed public or cross-reactive TCRs. Drawing on the MIRA antigens, annotated TCRs were analysed further at the level of specific ORF or position within ORF. Depth was the summed frequency of annotated unique rearrangements, while breadth was defined as annotated unique rearrangements over total unique productive rearrangements. Two-sided Wilcoxon rank-sum tests were applied when comparing TCR breadth between groups. Here the immuneACCESS table is served through TCRdb, limited to in-frame sequences with V and J called. Missing clones are a known gap in these copies; in checked studies unresolved V genes cover under half, and the rest lacks a known reason. The DNA was the basis for D and trimming; V, J and clone size are from that table. Recorded for this sample are around 170,000 clones; approximately 88% of them occurred a single time. Together, the top ten hold more than 4.5% of the sample.

Including the terminal cysteine and phenylalanine, the CDR3 comprises 13 residues. The sequence is cut down to CDR3 DNA, 39 bases in frame from base 1. Based on the germline V gene, the CDR1 and CDR2 sequences are MNHNS and SASEGT. Cut back by 3 bases and 3 bases, the V and J ends lie 8 bases apart. The sample's time point label is to be understood as: individuals recovered from natural SARS-CoV-2 infection. With respect to this clone: The specificity of this receptor is unknown. No clone much larger than this one lies a single base away; base qualities are absent.

Sequencing was performed on peripheral blood, taken after recovery from COVID-19. The sequence derives from a human donor who had recovered from COVID-19. The chain couples TRBV6-1 to TRBJ1-2; the D region possibly corresponds to TRBD1 (5 bases align). The CDR3 reads CASSEGRDYGYTF. Here is the DNA: TGTGCCAGCAGTGAGGGGCGCGACTATGGCTACACCTTC.